The rows below give T cell receptor beta chains drawn from one sample of a study of blood T cell repertoires in COVID-19. Method: immunoSEQ multiplex PCR; TCRdb's copy keeps in-frame clones and lacks some. The sample shows a few hundred thousand clones, around 82% of them seen only once. Sequencing was carried out using peripheral blood. The source is a woman between 50 and 59 years old with acute or convalescent COVID-19. Both conserved end residues are part of each CDR3. Each record gives: clone size, V gene, CDR3 length, J gene, D gene, CDR3 DNA, CDR3 protein. D genes are given only for firm matches. Clone sizes are given selectively: once, few, many, or a class where the clone is expanded.

.	TRBV29-1	14	TRBJ2-2	.	TGCAGCGTTGAAAAAGGGGCGAACACCGGGGAGCTGTTTTTT	CSVEKGANTGELFF
.	TRBV9	15	TRBJ1-1	.	TGTGCCAGCAGCGTAGGCGGACAGAGGGACACTGAAGCTTTCTTT	CASSVGGQRDTEAFF
.	TRBV6-2/TRBV6-3	15	TRBJ2-5	.	TGTGCCAGCAGTTACTCCTTCCGACAAGGCGAGACCCAGTACTTC	CASSYSFRQGETQYF
.	TRBV5-6	16	TRBJ1-1	TRBD1	TGTGCCAGCAGCTTCGGGACAGGGCATAGTGACACTGAAGCTTTCTTT	CASSFGTGHSDTEAFF
once	TRBV29-1	10	TRBJ2-5	.	TGCAGCGTTGCTATGGAGACCCAGTACTTC	CSVAMETQYF
once	TRBV12-5	14	TRBJ1-5	.	TGTGCTAGTGGGGGCGGACAGTTCAATCAGCCCCAGCATTTT	CASGGGQFNQPQHF
.	TRBV2	17	TRBJ2-2	TRBD2	TGTGCCAGCAGTGAATCGGGACTAGCGGGGTCCACCGGGGAGCTGTTTTTT	CASSESGLAGSTGELFF
.	TRBV12-3/TRBV12-4	12	TRBJ2-3	.	TGTGCCAGCAGCCCAGGGAGGTATGCGCAGTATTTT	CASSPGRYAQYF
.	TRBV3-1/TRBV3-2	14	TRBJ2-5	TRBD2	TGTGCCAGCAGCCAAGACGCGGGAGGTGAGACCCAGTACTTC	CASSQDAGGETQYF
.	TRBV24-1	13	TRBJ2-5	TRBD2	TGTGCCAGTTCCGAACGGGGAGGGGAGACCCAGTACTTC	CASSERGGETQYF
.	TRBV9	13	TRBJ1-1	.	TGTGCCAGCAGCCGGGCGGGTGACACTGAAGCTTTCTTT	CASSRAGDTEAFF
.	TRBV10-1	14	TRBJ1-5	.	TGCGCCAGCAGTGAACAGGGAAACAATCAGCCCCAGCATTTT	CASSEQGNNQPQHF
.	TRBV27	14	TRBJ1-1	.	TGTGCCAGCAGTTTAAGGGCGGGGAACACTGAAGCTTTCTTT	CASSLRAGNTEAFF
.	TRBV5-1	13	TRBJ2-5	.	TGCGCCAGCCATACAGCCACCCAAGAGACCCAGTACTTC	CASHTATQETQYF
.	TRBV10-3	12	TRBJ2-7	.	TGTGCGTACTCCGGGACTCCCTACGAGCAGTACTTC	CAYSGTPYEQYF
.	TRBV30	16	TRBJ1-3	TRBD1	TGTGCCTGGAGTTCCGGGACAGAGGCCTTCGGTAACACCATATATTTT	CAWSSGTEAFGNTIYF
.	TRBV21-1	15	TRBJ1-2	.	TGTGCCAGCAGCCACCGGGACAGGGGCTTGTATGGCTACACCTTC	CASSHRDRGLYGYTF
.	TRBV4-1	16	TRBJ1-4	TRBD1	TGCGCCAGCAGCAAGGGACAGGGGGCTGCTAATGAAAAACTGTTTTTT	CASSKGQGAANEKLFF
.	TRBV3-1/TRBV3-2	16	TRBJ2-1	TRBD2	TGTGCCAGCAGCCTTAGCGGGGGGGCAAATTTACATGAGCAGTTCTTC	CASSLSGGANLHEQFF
.	TRBV10-3	15	TRBJ1-2	.	TGTGCCATCAGTGAGCCCCGGACGGAGGACTATGGCTACACCTTC	CAISEPRTEDYGYTF
.	TRBV3-1/TRBV3-2	14	TRBJ2-1	.	TGTGCCAGCAGCCAAGATATACCAGGAGGCGAGCAGTTCTTC	CASSQDIPGGEQFF
.	TRBV4-1	15	TRBJ1-2	TRBD1	TGCGCCAGCAGCCAAGGGACAGGGGTTCTCTATGGCTACACCTTC	CASSQGTGVLYGYTF
.	TRBV6-6	15	TRBJ2-6	.	TGTGCCAGCCTTTCCTCTAGCTCTGGGGCCAACGTCCTGACTTTC	CASLSSSSGANVLTF
.	TRBV6-5	13	TRBJ1-1	.	TGTGCCAGCAGGCATACTTCGAACACTGAAGCTTTCTTT	CASRHTSNTEAFF
.	TRBV3-1/TRBV3-2	15	TRBJ1-3	.	TGTGCCAGCAGCCAAGCAGACAGCAGAGGAAACACCATATATTTT	CASSQADSRGNTIYF